The 29 T cell receptor beta chains listed next were all sequenced from one sample in a study of control samples from healthy donors and cancer patients. Here immunoSEQ multiplex PCR was the method, and the copy in TCRdb shows in-frame clones only, minus some. The sample includes about 130,000 clones, around 93% of them seen just once. What was sequenced was blood. The receptors come from a man younger than 30 in good health.

The chain recombines TRBV20-1 with TRBJ2-1, with D uncertain. Between the trimmed V and J ends, which lost 3 bases and 9 bases, there was a span of 15 bases. Germline CDR1 DFQATT, CDR2 SNEGSKA (reference sequence). The length of the CDR3 is 13 residues. The CDR3 sequence: CSASAPLTGEQFF. CDR3 DNA sequence: TGCAGTGCTAGTGCCCCTCTAACGGGTGAGCAGTTCTTC.

This chain uses TRBV9 with TRBJ1-5; no firm D call. This CDR3 is 15 amino acids long. Germline V lookup: CDR1 SGDLS, CDR2 YYNGEE. Trimming pared 0 bases from V and 6 bases from J, leaving 13 bases between. The CDR3 loop reads CASSVGALPGQPQHF. CDR3 DNA: TGTGCCAGCAGCGTAGGGGCCCTACCAGGTCAGCCCCAGCATTTT.

V gene TRBV3-1 (or the pseudogene TRBV3-2) combines with J gene TRBJ2-7, with 9 bases that match TRBD2. Trimming at V came to 0 bases and at J to 5 bases, leaving 2 bases not matched to a gene. This CDR3 region has 14 residues. Germline CDR1 is LGHDT and CDR2 is YNNKEL (reference sequence). The CDR3 coding sequence is TGTGCCAGCAGCCAAGAGGGCGGGGGGGACGAGCAGTACTTC. This encodes CASSQEGGGDEQYF.

This clone occurred once. V is TRBV6-1 and J is TRBJ2-7, with 9 bases matching TRBD1. The CDR3 consists of 14 residues. V was pared by 3 bases and J by 3 bases, with 3 bases of the junction left unmatched. From germline, CDR1 is MNHNS and CDR2 SASEGT. The CDR3 loop is CASSETTGGYEQYF. The CDR3 DNA reads as TGTGCCAGCAGTGAGACGACAGGGGGCTACGAGCAGTACTTC.

The rearrangement uses TRBV21-1 and TRBJ1-2. TRBV21-1 is labeled a pseudogene. This CDR3 has 15 amino acids. CDR3 sequence: CASSKQQPPAYGYTF. For the CDR3, the DNA is TGTGCCAGCAGCAAACAGCAACCGCCGGCCTATGGCTACACCTTC.

The chain has TRBV29-1 and TRBJ2-7; D is perhaps TRBD1 (6 bases). The CDR3 extends over 13 amino acids. V lost 6 bases and J lost 0, with 12 bases in between. Germline CDR1 and CDR2: SQVTM and ANQGSEA. CDR3 protein: CSVARTDSYEQYF. CDR3 bases: TGCAGCGTGGCTAGGACAGACTCCTACGAGCAGTACTTC.

The V gene is TRBV2, the J gene TRBJ2-1, with 10 bases fitting TRBD2. The length of the CDR3 is 14 residues. J lost 9 bases, V lost 4 bases, and 6 bases had no gene match. The germline gives CDR1 SNHLY, CDR2 FYNNEI. The DNA of the CDR3 is TGTGCCAGCAGTGCGAGCGGGGGGGCTGTTGAGCAGTTCTTC. It yields the protein CASSASGGAVEQFF.

V is TRBV12-3 or TRBV12-4 and J is TRBJ1-1; D is possibly TRBD1 (5 bases). This CDR3 is built from 13 residues. V shed 4 bases and J shed 4 bases, with 10 bases lying between them. In nucleotides, the CDR3 is TGTGCCAGCAGTTCCGGGGGTCTCACTGAAGCTTTCTTT. Amino acids: CASSSGGLTEAFF.

Notes on this clone: One end of the junction fails to match germline, which may point to a read error. The rearrangement links TRBV7-6 to TRBJ2-1, with D possibly TRBD2 on 7 matching bases. Looked up from germline, CDR1 is SGHVS and CDR2 is FNYEAQ. The length of the CDR3 is 16 residues. In DNA form, the CDR3 reads TGTGCCAGCAGCGTAGCAAGGCGGGGGCGATACAATGAGCAGTTCTTC. As protein: CASSVARRGRYNEQFF.

This rearrangement joins TRBV3-1 (or the pseudogene TRBV3-2) to TRBJ2-1; TRBD2 agrees at 8 bases. After removal of 1 base from V and 8 bases from J, the junction contained 10 bases not matched to a gene. Germline V gene sequence: CDR1 LGHDT, CDR2 YNNKEL (reference sequence). The CDR3 sequence is 16 residues long. CDR3 in DNA: TGTGCCAGCAGCCAAGTCTACGGGGGGGCCAGTCATGAGCAGTTCTTC. This codes for CASSQVYGGASHEQFF.

The rearrangement joins TRBV23-1 to TRBJ1-3; no clear D. TRBV23-1 carries the ORF label, with uncertain function. The CDR3 is 15 amino acids. Trimming stripped 4 bases from V and 0 bases from J, with 10 bases between. CDR3 nucleotides: TGCGCCAGCAGTCCCCCTGGTGGCTCTGGAAACACCATATATTTT. Amino acids: CASSPPGGSGNTIYF.

This clone was seen more than once but under ten times. The genes are TRBV29-1 and TRBJ1-3; 8 bases align to TRBD1. This CDR3 contains 14 residues. J lost 4 bases, V lost 6 bases, and 8 bases had no gene match. Germline values: CDR1 SQVTM, CDR2 ANQGSEA. The CDR3 DNA reads as TGCAGCGTAATCTCCGGGACAGGCGGAAACACCATATATTTT. It encodes CSVISGTGGNTIYF. Based on the CDR3 plus reference TRBV29-1 and TRBJ1-3, the full variable domain is SAVISQKPSRDICQRGTSLTIQCQVDSQVTMMFWYRQQPGQSLTLIATANQGSEATYESGFVIDKFPISRPNLTFSTLTVSNMSPEDSSIYLCSVISGTGGNTIYFGEGSWLTVV.

In its sample, this clone was seen once. This chain connects TRBV6-5 to TRBJ2-7; D not certain. Trimming removed 2 bases at V and 0 bases at J, with 14 bases between. CDR3 length equals 16 residues. CDR1 MNHEY and CDR2 SVGAGI come from the germline V gene. CDR3 DNA: TGTGCCAGCAGTTACGGGTTGGCTTCCAGCTCCTACGAGCAGTACTTC. This gives the protein CASSYGLASSSYEQYF.

This clone has a single count. This rearrangement joins TRBV7-2 to TRBJ2-7; D gene unclear. V dropped 5 bases and J dropped 2 bases, with 10 bases sitting between them. This CDR3 spans 13 amino acids. Germline CDR1 and CDR2: SGHTA and FQGNSA. The CDR3 coding sequence is TGTGCCAGCAGCCCTACACGAACCTACGAGCAGTACTTC. Residues: CASSPTRTYEQYF.

This clone was picked up one time. This chain joins TRBV7-9 and TRBJ1-1; 9 bases fit TRBD1. The CDR3 length is 16 residues. V shed 1 base and J 10 bases; nucleotides not matched to a gene: 13. Germline V gene lookup returns CDR1 SEHNR and CDR2 FQNEAQ (reference sequence). The CDR3 nucleotides read TGTGCCAGCAGCTTAGTACAGGGGGCGCAAACGATACTAGCTTTCTTT. It specifies CASSLVQGAQTILAFF. The variable domain in full, with the rest retrieved from reference TRBV7-9 and TRBJ1-1, is DTGVSQNPRHKITKRGQNVTFRCDPISEHNRLYWYRQTLGQGPEFLTYFQNEAQLEKSRLLSDRFSAERPKGSFSTLEIQRTEQGDSAMYLCASSLVQGAQTILAFFGQGTRLTVV.

The V and J genes are TRBV20-1 and TRBJ1-2; no reliable D call. CDR3 length equals 9 residues. Per germline, CDR1 DFQATT and CDR2 SNEGSKA (reference sequence). The CDR3 spells CRGGVGYTF. As DNA, the CDR3 is TGCAGAGGAGGAGTAGGCTACACCTTC.

The V gene is TRBV20-1, the J gene TRBJ1-1, with 7 positions matching TRBD1. This CDR3 spans 11 amino acids. Losses at the gene ends were 6 bases for V and 8 bases for J; bases not matched to a gene: 6. In germline, CDR1 is DFQATT, CDR2 SNEGSKA (reference sequence). CDR3 DNA: TGCAGTGCAAAACAGGGGTTAGAAGCTTTCTTT. It codes for CSAKQGLEAFF.

This clone has only one observation. The V call is TRBV2, the J call TRBJ1-5; D not resolved. CDR1 is SNHLY, CDR2 FYNNEI, per germline. Trimming cost V 1 base and J 4 bases, with 11 bases left between them. This CDR3 has 15 amino acids. CDR3 nucleotide sequence: TGTGCCAGCAGTGAAGAGGCGGGCGCTAATCAGCCCCAGCATTTT. It codes for CASSEEAGANQPQHF. The full variable domain, its missing parts supplied by reference TRBV2 and TRBJ1-5, is EPEVTQTPSHQVTQMGQEVILRCVPISNHLYFYWYRQILGQKVEFLVSFYNNEISEKSEIFDDQFSVERPDGSNFTLKIRSTKLEDSAMYFCASSEEAGANQPQHFGDGTRLSIL.

The J gene is TRBJ1-5, the V gene TRBV4-2, with D uncertain. V shed 1 base and J shed 9 bases, with 19 bases lying between them. This CDR3 comprises 16 residues. Germline lookup yields CDR1 LGHNA and CDR2 YNFKEQ. In DNA, the CDR3 is TGTGCCAGCAGCCAAGGGGTCGTAGCAGGCCCCCGGCCCCAGCATTTT. It specifies CASSQGVVAGPRPQHF.

J is TRBJ1-4 and V is TRBV5-1; 8 bases fit TRBD1. The CDR3 totals 14 residues. The germline V gene has CDR1 SGHRS and CDR2 YFSETQ. V shed 4 bases, J shed 3 bases, and the junction held 2 bases outside the gene matches. The CDR3 sequence is CASSEQGANEKLFF. CDR3 bases: TGCGCCAGCAGCGAACAGGGGGCTAATGAAAAACTGTTTTTT.

The rearrangement links TRBV4-1 to TRBJ2-7; TRBD2 might be the D (6 bases). Germline values: CDR1 MGHRA, CDR2 YSYEKL. This CDR3 region has 16 residues. Deletions cut 0 bases from V and 4 bases from J, with 16 bases between. The CDR3 DNA is TGCGCCAGCAGCCAAGATGGGGGGTTAAATGAATACGAGCAGTACTTC. Protein product: CASSQDGGLNEYEQYF.

The chain is built from TRBV3-1 (or the pseudogene TRBV3-2) and TRBJ1-1, with 8 nucleotides matching TRBD1. V was clipped by 4 bases and J by 0 bases; unmatched bases: 13. Germline V lookup: CDR1 LGHDT, CDR2 YNNKEL (reference sequence). CDR3 length: 18 amino acids. The CDR3 reads CASSRLRLKDRVNTEAFF. CDR3 coding DNA: TGTGCCAGCAGCCGCCTCCGGCTAAAGGACAGGGTGAACACTGAAGCTTTCTTT.

This chain uses TRBV10-3 with TRBJ1-3; D is undetermined. This CDR3 region has 15 residues. V lost 2 bases and J lost 0, with 8 bases in between. Germline CDR1 and CDR2: ENHRY and SYGVKD. The CDR3 nucleotides are TGTGCCATCAGTGAGAAGATCTTCTCTGGAAACACCATATATTTT. Amino acids: CAISEKIFSGNTIYF.

The chain recombines TRBV3-1 (or the pseudogene TRBV3-2) with TRBJ1-2; D is unresolved. The CDR3 spans 10 residues. Germline V lookup: CDR1 LGHDT, CDR2 YNNKEL (reference sequence). V lost 5 bases and J lost 8, with 6 bases in between. CDR3 DNA: TGTGCCAGCAGCAACGGGGGCTACACCTTC. Translated: CASSNGGYTF.

The chain couples TRBV15 to TRBJ2-7; the match to TRBD2 covers 12 bases. The germline V gene has CDR1 LNHNV and CDR2 YYDKDF (reference sequence). CDR3 length: 17 residues. The trim removed 3 bases at V and 0 bases at J, leaving 6 bases unmatched. The CDR3 region has the DNA TGTGCCACCAGCAGGGGAGGACTAGCGGGGAACTCCTACGAGCAGTACTTC. Protein sequence: CATSRGGLAGNSYEQYF.

The chain employs TRBV30 and TRBJ1-1; D remains ambiguous. The CDR3 has 13 amino acids. V was shortened by 7 bases and J by 5 bases, with 17 bases between the two germline ends. CDR1 is GTSNPN and CDR2 is SVGIG in the germline V gene (reference sequence). This CDR3 is CAFSDWGGTEAFF. CDR3 DNA: TGTGCCTTCAGTGACTGGGGTGGGACTGAAGCTTTCTTT. Full variable domain (outside the CDR3, taken from reference TRBV30 and TRBJ1-1): SQTIHQWPATLVQPVGSPLSLECTVEGTSNPNLYWYRQAAGRGLQLLFYSVGIGQISSEVPQNLSASRPQDRQFILSSKKLLLSDSGFYLCAFSDWGGTEAFFGQGTRLTVV.

This chain joins TRBV6-4 and TRBJ2-1, with no clear D. CDR1 is MRHNA and CDR2 is SNTAGT in the germline V gene. The CDR3 is 12 residues long. The V gene lost 4 bases and the J gene lost 9 bases, with 10 bases spanning the gap. The chain's CDR3 is CASSGPGGEQFF. CDR3 coding DNA: TGTGCCAGCAGTGGACCCGGTGGTGAGCAGTTCTTC.

V usage is TRBV5-4 and J usage is TRBJ1-2, with a weak D call TRBD1 (5 bases). V was trimmed by 5 bases and J by 2 bases, leaving 13 bases between them. The germline CDR1 and CDR2 sequences are SGHNT and YYREEE (reference sequence). The CDR3 is 14 amino acids. DNA of the CDR3: TGTGCCAGCAGGGGGGGGACTTACAACTATGGCTACACCTTC. Residues: CASRGGTYNYGYTF.

This clone was picked up one time. The chain carries TRBV5-1 and TRBJ1-6; no reliable D call. Germline V CDR1 and CDR2: SGHRS, YFSETQ. Trimming cost V 0 bases and J 9 bases, with 13 bases left between them. The CDR3 has 15 amino acids. The DNA of the CDR3 is TGCGCCAGCAGCTTGGACCCGGGCCCCGGTTCACCCCTCCACTTT. Translating it yields CASSLDPGPGSPLHF.